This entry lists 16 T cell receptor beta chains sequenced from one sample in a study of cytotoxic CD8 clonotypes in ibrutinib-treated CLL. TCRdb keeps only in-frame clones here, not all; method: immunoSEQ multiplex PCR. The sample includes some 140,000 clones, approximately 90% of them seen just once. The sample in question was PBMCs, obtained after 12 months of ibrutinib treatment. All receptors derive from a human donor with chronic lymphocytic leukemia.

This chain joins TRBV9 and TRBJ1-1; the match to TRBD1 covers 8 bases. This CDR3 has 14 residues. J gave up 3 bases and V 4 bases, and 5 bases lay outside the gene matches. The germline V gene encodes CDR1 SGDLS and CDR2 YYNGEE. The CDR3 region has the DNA TGTGCCAGCAGCCTCAGGGGGCGTGACACTGAAGCTTTCTTT. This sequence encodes CASSLRGRDTEAFF.

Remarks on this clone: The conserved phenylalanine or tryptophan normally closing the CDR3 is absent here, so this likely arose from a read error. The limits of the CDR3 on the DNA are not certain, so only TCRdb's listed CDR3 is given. CDR3 region: CASSLNEDPTLYS. The chain combines TRBV7-9 with TRBJ2-7. The V gene's germline CDR1 is SEHNR and CDR2 FQNEAQ (reference sequence). 13 amino acids form the CDR3, both terminal residues included.

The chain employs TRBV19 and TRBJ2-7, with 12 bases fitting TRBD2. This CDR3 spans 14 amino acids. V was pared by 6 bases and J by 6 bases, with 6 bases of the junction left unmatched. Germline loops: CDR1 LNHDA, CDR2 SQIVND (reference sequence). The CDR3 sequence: CASRLTSGSREQYF. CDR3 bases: TGTGCCAGTAGACTGACTAGCGGGAGTCGCGAGCAGTACTTC.

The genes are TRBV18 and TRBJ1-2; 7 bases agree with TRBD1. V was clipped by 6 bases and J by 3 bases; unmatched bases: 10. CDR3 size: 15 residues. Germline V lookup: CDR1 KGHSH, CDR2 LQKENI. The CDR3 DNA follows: TGTGCCAGCTCCCGACGTGGAGGGGGCGACTATGGCTACACCTTC. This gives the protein CASSRRGGGDYGYTF.

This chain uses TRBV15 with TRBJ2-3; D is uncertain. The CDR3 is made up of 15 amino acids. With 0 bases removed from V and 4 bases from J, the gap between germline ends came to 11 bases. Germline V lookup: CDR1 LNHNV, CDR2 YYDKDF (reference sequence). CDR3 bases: TGTGCCACCAGCAGAGAACCCGATGGCGCAGATACGCAGTATTTT. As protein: CATSREPDGADTQYF.

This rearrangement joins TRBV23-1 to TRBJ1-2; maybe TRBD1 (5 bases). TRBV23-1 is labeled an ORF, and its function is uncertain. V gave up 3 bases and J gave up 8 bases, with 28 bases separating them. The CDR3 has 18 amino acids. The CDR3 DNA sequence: TGCGCCAGCAGTCATTCACCCCCGGACATCGGGGGGGTTAGAGGCTACACCTTC. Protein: CASSHSPPDIGGVRGYTF.

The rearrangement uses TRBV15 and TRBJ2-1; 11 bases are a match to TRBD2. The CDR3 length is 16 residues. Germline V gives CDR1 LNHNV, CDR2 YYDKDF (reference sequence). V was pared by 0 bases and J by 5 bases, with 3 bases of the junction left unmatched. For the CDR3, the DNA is TGTGCCACCAGCAGAGATGGGACTAGCGGCCACAATGAGCAGTTCTTC. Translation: CATSRDGTSGHNEQFF.

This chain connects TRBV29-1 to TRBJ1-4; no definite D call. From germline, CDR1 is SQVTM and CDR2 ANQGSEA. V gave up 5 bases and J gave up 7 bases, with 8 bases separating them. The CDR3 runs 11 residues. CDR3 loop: CSVRLGEKLFF. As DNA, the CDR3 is TGCAGCGTTCGACTAGGTGAAAAACTGTTTTTT.

The CDR3 bases are TGTGCCAGCAGTTTTTGGGGGAGCTCCTACAATGAGCAGTTCTTC. Protein: CASSFWGSSYNEQFF. The J gene is TRBJ2-1, the V gene TRBV27; D assignment may be TRBD1 or TRBD2 (5 bases each). V was shortened by 3 bases and J by 0 bases, with 9 bases between the two germline ends. From germline, CDR1 is MNHEY and CDR2 SMNVEV (reference sequence). The CDR3 is 15 amino acids.

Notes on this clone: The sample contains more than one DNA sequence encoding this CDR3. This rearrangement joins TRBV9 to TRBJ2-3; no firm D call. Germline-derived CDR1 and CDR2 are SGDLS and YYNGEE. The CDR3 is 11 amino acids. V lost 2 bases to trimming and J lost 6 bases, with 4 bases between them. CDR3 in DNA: TGTGCCAGCAGCGTGGGGGATACGCAGTATTTT. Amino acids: CASSVGDTQYF.

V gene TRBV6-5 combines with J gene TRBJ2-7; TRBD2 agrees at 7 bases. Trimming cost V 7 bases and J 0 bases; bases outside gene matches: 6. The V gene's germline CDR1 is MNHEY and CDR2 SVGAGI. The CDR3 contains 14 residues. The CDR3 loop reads CASTKGGLSYEQYF. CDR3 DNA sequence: TGTGCCAGCACGAAGGGAGGGCTCTCCTACGAGCAGTACTTC.

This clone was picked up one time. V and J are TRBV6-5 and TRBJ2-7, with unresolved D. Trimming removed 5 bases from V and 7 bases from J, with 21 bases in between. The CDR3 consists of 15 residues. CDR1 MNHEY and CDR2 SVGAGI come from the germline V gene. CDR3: CASSPQSNILLEQYF. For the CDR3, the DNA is TGTGCCAGCAGTCCGCAGAGCAATATCCTGTTGGAGCAGTACTTC.

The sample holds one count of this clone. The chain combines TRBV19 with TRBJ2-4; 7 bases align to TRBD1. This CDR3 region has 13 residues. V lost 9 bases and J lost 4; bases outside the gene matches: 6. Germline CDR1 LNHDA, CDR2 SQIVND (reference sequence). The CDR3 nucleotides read TGTGCCAGCGAGGGACAGAGAAAAAACATTCAGTACTTC. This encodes CASEGQRKNIQYF.

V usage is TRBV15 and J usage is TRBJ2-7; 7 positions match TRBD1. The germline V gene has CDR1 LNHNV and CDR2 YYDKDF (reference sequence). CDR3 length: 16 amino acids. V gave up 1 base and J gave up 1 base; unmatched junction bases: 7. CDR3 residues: CATSRGGTVKSYEQYF. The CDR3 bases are TGTGCCACCAGCAGAGGAGGGACAGTGAAATCCTACGAGCAGTACTTC.

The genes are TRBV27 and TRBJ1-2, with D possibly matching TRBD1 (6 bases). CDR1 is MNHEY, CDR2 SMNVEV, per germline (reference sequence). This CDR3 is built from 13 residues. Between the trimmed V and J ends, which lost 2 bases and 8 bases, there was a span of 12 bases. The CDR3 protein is CASSLVGGEGYTF. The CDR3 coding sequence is TGTGCCAGCAGTTTAGTAGGGGGGGAAGGCTACACCTTC.

The CDR3 DNA reads as TGTGCCAGCCGTACTCCTTCAGGGTCCACCGGGGAGCTGTTTTTT. Translating it yields CASRTPSGSTGELFF. V gene TRBV10-3 combines with J gene TRBJ2-2; possibly TRBD1 for D (5 bases). V lost 10 bases and J 4 bases, leaving 19 bases between the germline ends. CDR1 and CDR2 from the germline V gene are ENHRY and SYGVKD. The CDR3 runs 15 residues.